Shown below are 17 T cell receptor beta chains from a single sample sequenced in a study of human T cells and chemical hapten exposure. Time point meaning: healthy volunteer bleed at 2 weeks. Total RNA was isolated from whole blood that had not been fractionated. TCRdb reanalysed the RACE reads using MiXCR and keeps one entry per CDR3 protein. The data hold more than 70,000 distinct CDR3 sequences, with around 8.8% observed a single time. The sequenced material came from whole blood. These receptors were taken from a female donor in good health. Some clones in this sample may be carry-over from other donors' samples.

This clonotype was observed at least ten times. This chain uses TRBV5-1 with TRBJ2-3; 7 bases map to TRBD2. Germline V gene data show CDR1 as SGHRS and CDR2 as YFSETQ. CDR3 length equals 13 residues. Losses at the gene ends were 6 bases for V and 6 bases for J; bases not matched to a gene: 7. CDR3 DNA sequence: TGCGCCAGCACGTCCGGGAGGATCGATACGCAGTATTTT. It is translated as CASTSGRIDTQYF.

The V and J genes are TRBV7-9 and TRBJ1-1; no firm D call. The CDR3 has 12 residues. The ends were cut back, 8 bases at V and 1 base at J, with 8 bases in the middle. Germline assignment: CDR1 SEHNR and CDR2 FQNEAQ (reference sequence). CDR3 coding DNA: TGTGCCAGCTCAAAGGCGAACACTGAAGCTTTCTTT. It codes for CASSKANTEAFF.

This clonotype turned up a few times. The CDR3: CSGLAGEFNNEQFF. The CDR3, as DNA: TGCAGCGGTTTAGCGGGAGAGTTTAATAATGAGCAGTTCTTC. The chain couples TRBV29-1 to TRBJ2-1; 9 bases are shared with TRBD2. Germline CDR1 reads SQVTM; CDR2 reads ANQGSEA. The J segment lost 7 bases and the V segment lost 7 bases, leaving 11 bases of the junction unmatched. CDR3 length: 14 amino acids.

The sample holds a few counts of this clonotype. The V and J genes are TRBV28 and TRBJ2-7, with TRBD1 identical over 7 bases. Germline V lookup: CDR1 MDHEN, CDR2 SYDVKM. Trimming took 1 base from V and 0 from J; bases not matched to a gene: 9. The CDR3 is 17 amino acids. The CDR3 coding sequence is TGTGCCAGCAGTTTATCCCCGGACAGGTTTTACTCCTACGAGCAGTACTTC. It yields the protein CASSLSPDRFYSYEQYF.

J is TRBJ1-5 and V is TRBV5-6; no clear D. The CDR3 is made up of 17 amino acids. V was clipped by 3 bases and J by 2 bases, with 18 bases between them. Germline lookup yields CDR1 SGHDT and CDR2 YYEEEE. For the CDR3, the DNA is TGTGCCAGCAGCTCGCTTTCCGGGCCCCAGGGCAATCAGCCCCAGCATTTT. As protein: CASSSLSGPQGNQPQHF. The full variable domain, completed using reference TRBV5-6 and TRBJ1-5, is DAGVTQSPTHLIKTRGQQVTLRCSPKSGHDTVSWYQQALGQGPQFIFQYYEEEERQRGNFPDRFSGHQFPNYSSELNVNALLLGDSALYLCASSSLSGPQGNQPQHFGDGTRLSIL.

At least ten counts were recorded for this clonotype. The chain joins TRBV24-1 to TRBJ2-1, with 9 nucleotides matching TRBD1. The CDR3 has 15 amino acids. Germline V CDR1 and CDR2: KGHDR, SFDVKD. The junction had 10 bases not matched to a gene; V was cut back by 5 bases and J by 9 bases. CDR3 protein: CATSATGTGISEQFF. The DNA of the CDR3 is TGTGCCACCAGTGCCACCGGGACAGGGATAAGTGAGCAGTTCTTC.

There are many counts of this clonotype. This chain links TRBV28 with TRBJ2-5; D remains ambiguous. The germline V gene encodes CDR1 MDHEN and CDR2 SYDVKM. CDR3 size: 10 residues. V was trimmed by 10 bases and J by 3 bases, leaving 6 bases between them. CDR3 protein: CATKEETQYF. DNA of the CDR3: TGTGCCACCAAGGAAGAGACCCAGTACTTC.

CDR3 protein: CASRWTSGGTDTQYF. The CDR3 DNA is TGTGCCAGCAGATGGACTAGCGGGGGCACAGATACGCAGTATTTT. This chain uses TRBV2 with TRBJ2-3, with 12 bases lining up with TRBD2. CDR1 SNHLY and CDR2 FYNNEI come from the germline V gene. Germline trimming cut 6 bases from V and 1 base from J; bases unmatched to any gene: 2. The CDR3 totals 15 residues.

This clonotype was detected only a few times. The rearrangement joins TRBV29-1 to TRBJ2-5; no clear D. The CDR3 contains 12 residues. Trimming cost V 7 bases and J 2 bases, with 11 bases left between them. Germline V gives CDR1 SQVTM, CDR2 ANQGSEA. CDR3 region: CSAGPHQETQYF. As DNA, the CDR3 is TGCAGCGCCGGGCCCCATCAAGAGACCCAGTACTTC.

The V gene is TRBV28, the J gene TRBJ2-5; no definite D call. Germline loops: CDR1 MDHEN, CDR2 SYDVKM. Trimming removed 2 bases at V and 2 bases at J, with 6 bases between. The CDR3 is made up of 13 amino acids. The CDR3 loop reads CASSLESQETQYF. CDR3 nucleotide sequence: TGTGCCAGCAGTTTAGAAAGTCAAGAGACCCAGTACTTC. Drawing the rest from reference TRBV28 and TRBJ2-5, the complete variable domain is DVKVTQSSRYLVKRTGEKVFLECVQDMDHENMFWYRQDPGLGLRLIYFSYDVKMKEKGDIPEGYSVSREKKERFSLILESASTNQTSMYLCASSLESQETQYFGPGTRLLVL.

This clonotype was recorded many times. The genes are TRBV20-1 and TRBJ2-3; 9 nucleotides match TRBD2. Germline trimming cut 1 base from V and 4 bases from J; bases unmatched to any gene: 6. The CDR3 runs 15 residues. CDR1 is DFQATT and CDR2 is SNEGSKA in the germline V gene (reference sequence). Written as DNA, the CDR3 is TGCAGTGCTAGAGTGGTAGCGGGAGATCCAGATACGCAGTATTTT. Protein: CSARVVAGDPDTQYF.

This clonotype was observed a few times. The J gene is TRBJ2-7, the V gene TRBV20-1; TRBD1 is a possible D gene (5 bases). Trimming left V 3 bases short and J 4 bases short, with 13 bases between. This CDR3 spans 13 amino acids. The germline V gene encodes CDR1 DFQATT and CDR2 SNEGSKA (reference sequence). The CDR3 DNA is TGCAGTGCTAGCCAGGGTTCACGGTACGAGCAGTACTTC. Amino acids: CSASQGSRYEQYF.

This clonotype showed up many times. The gene calls are TRBV6-2 or TRBV6-3 and TRBJ2-3, with TRBD2 identical over 8 bases. Germline V gene lookup returns CDR1 MNHEY and CDR2 SVGEGT. The CDR3 totals 16 residues. V dropped 6 bases and J dropped 4; count of bases not matched to a gene: 12. CDR3 in DNA: TGTGCCAGCAGCGAGCGGGAGCTAAGGGTGGCAGATACGCAGTATTTT. Translating gives CASSERELRVADTQYF.

The table lists this clonotype with many counts. The J gene is TRBJ1-1, the V gene TRBV12-3 or TRBV12-4, with 8 nucleotides matching TRBD1. The CDR3 length is 12 residues. J gave up 4 bases and V 6 bases, and 1 base lay outside the gene matches. The CDR3 DNA sequence: TGTGCCAGCAGGCAGGGGGCCACTGAAGCTTTCTTT. This encodes CASRQGATEAFF.

The chain carries TRBV6-4 and TRBJ2-3; D not resolved. Germline V gives CDR1 MRHNA, CDR2 SNTAGT. The CDR3 has 14 amino acids. With 0 bases removed from V and 2 bases from J, the gap between germline ends came to 6 bases. The CDR3 here is CASSDSIDTDTQYF. CDR3 in DNA: TGTGCCAGCAGTGACTCGATTGACACAGATACGCAGTATTTT.

Details on this clonotype: This could be a read error, since a much larger clone is one nucleotide away. The CDR3 region has the DNA TGTGCCAGAAGTTACGGACAGGAGGCTGGAACCCAGTACTTC. Translation gives CARSYGQEAGTQYF. This sequence joins TRBV6-2 or TRBV6-3 and TRBJ2-5; 7 bases map to TRBD1. This CDR3 contains 14 residues. Germline CDR1 MNHEY, CDR2 SVGEGT.

In DNA form, the CDR3 reads TGCGCCAGCAGCCAAGATCGGCAACCCTACGAGCAGTACTTC. It codes for CASSQDRQPYEQYF. The chain employs TRBV4-3 and TRBJ2-7; the D is unclear. Trimming stripped 0 bases from V and 2 bases from J, with 8 bases between. From germline, CDR1 is LGHNA and CDR2 YSLEER. The CDR3 spans 14 residues.